This T cell receptor beta chain derives from a study of regulatory T cells in long-lasting Graves disease. Indicated time point: newly diagnosed GD, antithyroid drugs for less than 3 months. TCR sequences were obtained from RNA taken from PBMCs. Researchers made TCR beta libraries by using iRepertoire HTBI primers and running Arm-PCR on CDR3 regions. In TCRdb, the multiplex PCR reads were re-called with MiXCR into one record per CDR3 protein. The sample lists hundreds of thousands of distinct CDR3 sequences; roughly 17% were seen once. CDR3 size: 12 residues. CDR1 and CDR2 from the germline V gene are GTSNPN and SVGIG (reference sequence). With 5 bases removed from V and 3 bases from J, the gap between germline ends came to 10 bases. In its sample, this clonotype was seen many times. The same data also contributed to another study, on T cells in Graves' hyperthyroidism and ophthalmopathy.

The sequence was obtained from a middle-aged man with Graves disease. The input for sequencing was peripheral blood mononuclear cells (PBMCs), taken at new diagnosis, from a patient treated with antithyroid drugs. The chain recombines TRBV30 with TRBJ1-2; TRBD1 might be the D (5 bases). The CDR3 region has the DNA TGTGCCTGGCGGGACGGCTACTATGGCTACACCTTC. Its protein is CAWRDGYYGYTF.